The 10 T cell receptor beta chains below were found in one sample sequenced in a study of vaccination effects on CD4 cells after COVID-19. Assay: immunoSEQ multiplex PCR; the TCRdb copy retains only in-frame clones and omits some. The data contain some 40,000 clones, about four fifths of them seen just once; the ten biggest clones take up about 3%. These TCRs are of unknown antigen specificity. CD4+ T cell isolation took place after more than eight days of culture. The sample was CD4+ T cells from PBMCs cultured without peptide, taken before COVID-19 vaccination. Receptors were obtained from a human donor who received a COVID-19 vaccine.

This clone was seen a single time. J is TRBJ1-1 and V is TRBV30, with D possibly being TRBD1 (5 bases). The CDR3 sequence is 12 residues long. Deletions cut 1 base from V and 10 bases from J, with 13 bases between. CDR1 and CDR2 from the germline V gene are GTSNPN and SVGIG (reference sequence). The CDR3 protein is CAWSEGGERAFF. The CDR3 region has the DNA TGTGCCTGGAGTGAGGGAGGGGAGCGAGCTTTCTTT.

This clone was recorded only once. The chain joins TRBV7-2 to TRBJ1-1; no reliable D call. Trimming cost V 3 bases and J 4 bases, with 12 bases left between them. Per germline, CDR1 SGHTA and CDR2 FQGNSA. The CDR3 is made up of 14 amino acids. The CDR3 nucleotides read TGTGCCAGCAGCTTCGGGTCGGTGGGCACTGAAGCTTTCTTT. It is translated as CASSFGSVGTEAFF.

The chain carries TRBV5-8 and TRBJ2-3; weak D call: TRBD2 (6 bases). Trimming left V 2 bases short and J 5 bases short, with 12 bases between. This CDR3 is built from 14 residues. Germline CDR1 and CDR2: SGHTS and YDEGEE. CDR3 amino acids: CASSFEGLLDTQYF. In DNA form, the CDR3 reads TGTGCCAGCAGCTTTGAGGGACTCTTAGATACGCAGTATTTT. The variable domain in full, with the rest retrieved from reference TRBV5-8 and TRBJ2-3, is EAGVTQSPTHLIKTRGQQATLRCSPISGHTSVYWYQQALGLGLQFLLWYDEGEERNRGNFPPRFSGRQFPNYSSELNVNALELEDSALYLCASSFEGLLDTQYFGPGTRLTVL.

V is TRBV10-3 and J is TRBJ2-4, with 12 bases matching TRBD2. CDR3 length: 15 amino acids. Germline V CDR1 and CDR2: ENHRY, SYGVKD. In DNA form, the CDR3 reads TGTGCAACTAGCGGGGGGCCTAACGGCAAAAACATTCAGTACTTC. Its protein is CATSGGPNGKNIQYF.

The chain joins TRBV18 to TRBJ2-7; D may be TRBD2 (6 bases). Germline assignment: CDR1 KGHSH and CDR2 LQKENI. V lost 2 bases to trimming and J lost 7 bases, with 18 bases between them. The CDR3 length is 15 residues. CDR3 in DNA: TGTGCCAGCTCACCAGGGGGGTCTGCACCTGGGGAGCAGTACTTC. Encoded protein: CASSPGGSAPGEQYF. Combining the CDR3 with reference TRBV18 and TRBJ2-7 gives the whole variable domain NAGVMQNPRHLVRRRGQEARLRCSPMKGHSHVYWYRQLPEEGLKFMVYLQKENIIDESGMPKERFSAEFPKEGPSILRIQQVVRGDSAAYFCASSPGGSAPGEQYFGPGTRLTVT.

The chain has TRBV2 and TRBJ1-2; 9 nucleotides match TRBD1. Trimming took 4 bases from V and 8 from J; bases not matched to a gene: 8. The germline gives CDR1 SNHLY, CDR2 FYNNEI. The CDR3 consists of 14 residues. In DNA, the CDR3 is TGTGCCAGCAGTGGGGGACAGGGAATCGGAGGCTACACCTTC. It encodes CASSGGQGIGGYTF. Full variable domain (outside the CDR3, taken from reference TRBV2 and TRBJ1-2): EPEVTQTPSHQVTQMGQEVILRCVPISNHLYFYWYRQILGQKVEFLVSFYNNEISEKSEIFDDQFSVERPDGSNFTLKIRSTKLEDSAMYFCASSGGQGIGGYTFGSGTRLTVV.

This chain uses TRBV18 with TRBJ1-5, with D possibly TRBD1 on 5 matching bases. V was shortened by 1 base and J by 6 bases, with 10 bases between the two germline ends. Germline assignment: CDR1 KGHSH and CDR2 LQKENI. This CDR3 has 14 amino acids. The CDR3 DNA reads as TGTGCCAGCTCACCACGGGGGGGGGTTCAGCCCCAGCATTTT. Protein sequence: CASSPRGGVQPQHF.

This chain joins TRBV20-1 and TRBJ1-1; D uncertain. The CDR3 length is 13 residues. Trimming pared 3 bases from V and 8 bases from J, leaving 16 bases between. Germline CDR1 is DFQATT and CDR2 is SNEGSKA (reference sequence). The CDR3 here is CSASQTPAGEAFF. DNA for the CDR3: TGCAGTGCTAGTCAAACACCGGCGGGAGAAGCTTTCTTT.

This clone was seen a few times. The rearrangement uses TRBV19 and TRBJ2-3; weak D call: TRBD1 (5 bases). Germline V gene data show CDR1 as LNHDA and CDR2 as SQIVND (reference sequence). V gave up 6 bases and J gave up 0 bases, with 13 bases separating them. The CDR3 totals 15 residues. In DNA form, the CDR3 reads TGTGCCAGTAGGGAAGCAGGGTTTAGCACAGATACGCAGTATTTT. As protein: CASREAGFSTDTQYF.

The chain has TRBV6-1 and TRBJ2-7; perhaps TRBD1 as D (5 bases). Germline CDR1 is MNHNS and CDR2 is SASEGT. The CDR3 sequence is 14 residues long. V was pared by 2 bases and J by 2 bases, with 10 bases between. The CDR3 nucleotides are TGTGCCAGCAGTGAACGGGCCAGGGCCTACGAGCAGTACTTC. Its protein product is CASSERARAYEQYF.